A selection of T cell receptor beta chains follows, all from one sample in a study of shared clonotypes between healthy human individuals. TCRdb keeps only in-frame clones here, not all; method: immunoSEQ multiplex PCR. The sample consists of under 2,000,000 clones, around 96% of them appearing once. Sequencing was performed on naive CD8+ T cells sorted from blood. These receptors were collected from a man aged 18 to 29 in good health. The CDR3 runs from the conserved cysteine through the conserved F or W. A D gene is named only where the DNA matches it firmly. Clone size appears in some rows only: once, few, many, or a class for an expanded clone.

>.|TRBJ2-3|TRBV7-2|.
TGTGCCAGCAGCTTAGGTTTTGGAGGGGTAGCCCCAGATACGCAGTATTTT
CASSLGFGGVAPDTQYF
>.|TRBJ2-5|TRBV5-5|.
TGTGCCAGCAGCGAAGAAGAGACCCAGTACTTC
CASSEEETQYF
>TRBD1|TRBJ1-2|TRBV5-5|.
TGTGCCAGCAGCCATCAGGGGGGGCCAAACTATGGCTACACCTTC
CASSHQGGPNYGYTF
>.|TRBJ2-5|TRBV10-3|once
TGTGCCATCAGCGGCCCCGCGGTGGAGACCCAGTACTTC
CAISGPAVETQYF
>.|TRBJ2-2|TRBV7-2|.
TGTGCCAGCAGCTTAGCCCCGGGACTCCTAAACACCGGGGAGCTGTTTTTT
CASSLAPGLLNTGELFF
>.|TRBJ1-1|TRBV2|.
TGTGCCAGCGAGACCGTTTCTCTAATGAACACTGAAGCTTTCTTT
CASETVSLMNTEAFF
>.|TRBJ2-7|TRBV28|.
TGTGCCAGCCAAACGTCGGACGAGCAGTACTTC
CASQTSDEQYF
>.|TRBJ1-6|TRBV5-6|.
TGTGCCAGCAGCTATGACGGGTATAATTCACCCCTCCACTTT
CASSYDGYNSPLHF
>.|TRBJ1-5|TRBV4-1|once
TGCGCCAGCAGCCAAGTTGAGGGGTCGGAGCCCCAGCATTTT
CASSQVEGSEPQHF
>.|TRBJ1-1|TRBV27|.
TGTGCCAGCAGGGGAGGACAGATGAACACTGAAGCTTTCTTT
CASRGGQMNTEAFF